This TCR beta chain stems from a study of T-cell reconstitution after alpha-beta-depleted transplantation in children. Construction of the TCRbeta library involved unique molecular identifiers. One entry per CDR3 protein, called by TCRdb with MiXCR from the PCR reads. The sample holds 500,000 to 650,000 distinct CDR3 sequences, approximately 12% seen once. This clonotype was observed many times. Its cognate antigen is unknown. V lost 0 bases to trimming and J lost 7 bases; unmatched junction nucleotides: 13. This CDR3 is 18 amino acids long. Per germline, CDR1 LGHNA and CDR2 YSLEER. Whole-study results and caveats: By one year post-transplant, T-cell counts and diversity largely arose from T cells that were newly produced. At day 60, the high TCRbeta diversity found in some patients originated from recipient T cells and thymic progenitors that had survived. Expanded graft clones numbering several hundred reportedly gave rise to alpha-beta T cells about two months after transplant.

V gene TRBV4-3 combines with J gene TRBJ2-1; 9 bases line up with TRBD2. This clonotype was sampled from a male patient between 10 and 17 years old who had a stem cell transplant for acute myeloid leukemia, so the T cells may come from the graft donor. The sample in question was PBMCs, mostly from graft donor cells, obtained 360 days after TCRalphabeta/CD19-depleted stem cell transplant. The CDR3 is CASSQEDFTAGGPNEQFF. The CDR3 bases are TGCGCCAGCAGCCAAGAGGATTTTACGGCGGGAGGGCCGAATGAGCAGTTCTTC.